This T cell receptor beta chain was obtained from a study of graft-versus-host responses after intestinal transplantation. Concerning this clone itself: Its target is unknown.

Trimming took off 3 bases at V and 0 bases at J, with 6 bases between the two ends. The germline V gene encodes CDR1 LNHDA and CDR2 SQIVND (reference sequence). The CDR3 extends over 14 amino acids. The protocol was immunoSEQ multiplex PCR, while the TCRdb copy is restricted to in-frame clones and leaves out a portion. Found here are roughly 120,000 clones, roughly 95% of them singletons; the top ten hold about 0.51%. Source: unstimulated CD8+ T cells sorted from spleen or lymph node cells, taken before intestinal transplant. This chain connects TRBV19 to TRBJ1-5; D not resolved. This clonotype was sampled from a human donor who received an intestinal transplant. The CDR3 loop is CASSIGSSNQPQHF. The CDR3 region has the DNA TGTGCCAGTAGTATTGGCAGTAGCAATCAGCCCCAGCATTTT. Drawing the rest from reference TRBV19 and TRBJ1-5, the complete variable domain is DGGITQSPKYLFRKEGQNVTLSCEQNLNHDAMYWYRQDPGQGLRLIYYSQIVNDFQKGDIAEGYSVSREKKESFPLTVTSAQKNPTAFYLCASSIGSSNQPQHFGDGTRLSIL.